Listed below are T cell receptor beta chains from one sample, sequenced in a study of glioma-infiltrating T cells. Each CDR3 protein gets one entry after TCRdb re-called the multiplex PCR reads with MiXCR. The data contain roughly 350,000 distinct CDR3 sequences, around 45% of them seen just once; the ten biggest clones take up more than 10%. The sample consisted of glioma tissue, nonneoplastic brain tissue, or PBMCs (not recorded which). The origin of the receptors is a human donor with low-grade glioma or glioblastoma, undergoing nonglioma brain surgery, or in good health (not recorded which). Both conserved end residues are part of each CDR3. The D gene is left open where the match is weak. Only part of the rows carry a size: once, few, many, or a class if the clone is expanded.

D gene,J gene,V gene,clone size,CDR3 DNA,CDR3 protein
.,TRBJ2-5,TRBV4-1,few,TGCGCCAGCAGCCAAGCTTCGGGCCTGGAGACCCAGTACTTC,CASSQASGLETQYF
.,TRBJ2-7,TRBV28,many,TGTGCCAGCAGCTCCCCAGCAGGCACCTACGAGCAGTACTTC,CASSSPAGTYEQYF
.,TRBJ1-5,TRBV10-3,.,TGTGCCATCAGTGAGTCGGACGGCAATCAGCCCCAGCATTTT,CAISESDGNQPQHF
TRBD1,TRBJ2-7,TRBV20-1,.,TGCAGTGCCAATGGACAGGGCTACAAGCAGTACTTC,CSANGQGYKQYF
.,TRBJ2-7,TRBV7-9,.,TGTGCCAGCAGCCTATCCAACGAAAACTACGAGCAGTACTTC,CASSLSNENYEQYF
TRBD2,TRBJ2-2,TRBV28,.,TGTGCCAGCAGTTTCTTGGGAGGGCGCGGTACCGGGGAGCTGTTTTTT,CASSFLGGRGTGELFF
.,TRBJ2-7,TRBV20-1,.,TGCAGTGCCTTTCGCGGGTACGAGCAGTACTTC,CSAFRGYEQYF
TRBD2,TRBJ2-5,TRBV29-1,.,TGCAGCGTTGTTCCGTTCAAGCGGGAGTTCGAGACCCAGTACTTC,CSVVPFKREFETQYF
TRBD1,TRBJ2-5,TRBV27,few,TGTGCCAGCAGTTGGAACAGGGGAGAGACCCAGTACTTC,CASSWNRGETQYF
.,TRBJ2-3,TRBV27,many,TGTGCCAGCAGTCAACAGACTAGCACAGATACGCAGTATTTT,CASSQQTSTDTQYF
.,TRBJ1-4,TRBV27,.,TGTGCCAGCAGTTCCCGAACACCTGCAACTAATGAAAAACTGTTTTTT,CASSSRTPATNEKLFF
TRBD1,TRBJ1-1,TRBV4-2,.,TGTGCCAGCAGCCAAGAGACAGGGATCCGGACTGAAGCTTTCTTT,CASSQETGIRTEAFF
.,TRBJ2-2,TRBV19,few,TGTGCCAGTCAGGACAAAGCGAACACCGGGGAGCTGTTTTTT,CASQDKANTGELFF
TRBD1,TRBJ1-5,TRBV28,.,TGTGCCAGCAGTACGGGACAGGTGATGACATTCAATCAGACCCAGCATTTT,CASSTGQVMTFNQTQHF
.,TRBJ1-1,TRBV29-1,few,TGCAGCGTTAGAGGAGGGAGGAGCACTGAAGCTTTCTTT,CSVRGGRSTEAFF
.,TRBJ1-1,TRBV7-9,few,TGTGCCAGCAGCTCCTTGAGGACAATAGGGAACACTGAAGCTTTCTTT,CASSSLRTIGNTEAFF
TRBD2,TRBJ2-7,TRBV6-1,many,TGTGCCAGCAGTCTGATGCCGGGACTAGCGGACTACGAGCAGTACTTC,CASSLMPGLADYEQYF
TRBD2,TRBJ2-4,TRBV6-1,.,TGTGCCAGCACTAGCATAGCGGGAGGGAGTATTCAGTACTTC,CASTSIAGGSIQYF
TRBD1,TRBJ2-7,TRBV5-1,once,TGCGCCAGCAGCGCTTCCGGGACAGGGGACGAGCAGTACTTC,CASSASGTGDEQYF
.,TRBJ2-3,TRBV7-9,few,TGTGCCAGCAGCTTAGTCCGTTGGCTAGCAGGGAACACAGATACGCAGTATTTT,CASSLVRWLAGNTDTQYF
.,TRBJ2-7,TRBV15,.,TGTGCCACCAGCAGAGAGCCGGGACGCTACTACGAGCAGTACTTC,CATSREPGRYYEQYF
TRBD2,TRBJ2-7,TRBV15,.,TGTGCCACCAGCAGAGAACAAGGTAGCGGGAGATATGAGCAGTACTTC,CATSREQGSGRYEQYF
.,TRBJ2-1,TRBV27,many,TGTGCCAGTACCGGTGGGGTGAGCTCCTACAATGAGCAGTTCTTC,CASTGGVSSYNEQFF
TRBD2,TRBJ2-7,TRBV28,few,TGTGCCAGCAGTGCGGGACTAGGGAGCTCCTACGAGCAGTACTTC,CASSAGLGSSYEQYF
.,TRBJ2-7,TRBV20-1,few,TGCAGTGCTAGGTCCCCGGGACAAGACTACGAGCAGTACTTC,CSARSPGQDYEQYF
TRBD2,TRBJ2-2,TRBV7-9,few,TGTGCCGAGCGGGAGAGCAACACCGGGGAGCTGTTTTTT,CAERESNTGELFF
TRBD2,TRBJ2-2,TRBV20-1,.,TGCAGTGCTCAGTTTACTAGCGCGAACACCGGGGAGCTGTTTTTT,CSAQFTSANTGELFF
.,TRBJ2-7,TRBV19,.,TGTGCCAGTAGTCTCGGGACGGCCGGGGCGGGCGAGCAGTACTTC,CASSLGTAGAGEQYF
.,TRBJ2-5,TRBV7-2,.,TGTGCCAGCAGCTCCCCAGTACAAGAGACCCAGTACTTC,CASSSPVQETQYF
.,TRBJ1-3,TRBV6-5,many,TGTGCCAGCAGTTACGGCGATTATGGAAACACCATATATTTT,CASSYGDYGNTIYF
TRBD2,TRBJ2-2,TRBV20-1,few,TGCAGTGCTCGGACTAGCAGGACCGGGGAGCTGTTTTTT,CSARTSRTGELFF
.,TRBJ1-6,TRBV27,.,TGTGCCAGCAGTTACCTCGAGGGACCCCTCCACTTT,CASSYLEGPLHF
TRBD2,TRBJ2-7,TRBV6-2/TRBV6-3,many,TGTGCCAGCAGTTACCACCGAGCGGGAGTCCGTCGCTACGAGCAGTACTTC,CASSYHRAGVRRYEQYF
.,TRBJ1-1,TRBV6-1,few,TGTGCCAGCAGTCCGTCCTTTGAAGCTTTCTTT,CASSPSFEAFF
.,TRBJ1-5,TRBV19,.,TGTGCCAGTAGTCTCCACGGAAGGGAGGCGAATCAGCCCCAGCATTTT,CASSLHGREANQPQHF
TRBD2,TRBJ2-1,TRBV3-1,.,TGTGCCAGCAGCCCCCGGACTAGATGGAATGAGCAGTTCTTC,CASSPRTRWNEQFF
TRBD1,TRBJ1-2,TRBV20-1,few,TGCAGGTTTTTGGGACAGGCCAATAACTATGGCTACACCTTC,CRFLGQANNYGYTF
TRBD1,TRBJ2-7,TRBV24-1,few,TGTGCCACCTCCCCCGGGACAGGGGTAGTTTACGAGCAGTACTTC,CATSPGTGVVYEQYF
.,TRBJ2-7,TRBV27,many,TGTGCCAGCAGTTTTGTGGGGAGCACCTACGAGCAGTACTTC,CASSFVGSTYEQYF
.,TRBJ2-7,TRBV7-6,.,TGTGCCAGCAGCCCTCTAGCGGAGCAGTACTTC,CASSPLAEQYF
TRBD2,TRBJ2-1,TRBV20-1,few,TGCAGTGCTGCAGAGGGAGGGAGTGAGCAGTTCTTC,CSAAEGGSEQFF
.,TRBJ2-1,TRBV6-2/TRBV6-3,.,TGTGCCAGCAGACGTGGGACCACCACCCCCAATGAGCAGTTCTTC,CASRRGTTTPNEQFF
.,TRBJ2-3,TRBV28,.,TGTGCCATCAGTGTATCCAGGGGCAACACAGATAAGCAGTATTTT,CAISVSRGNTDKQYF
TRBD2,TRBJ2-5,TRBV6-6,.,TGTGCCAGCAGACCCGGGACTAGCGGGAGGGCTTGGGAGGAGACCCAGTACTTC,CASRPGTSGRAWEETQYF
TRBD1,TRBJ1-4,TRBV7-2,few,TGTGCCAGCAGCCCAAAACAGGGGTGGGGTGGAAAACTGTTTTTT,CASSPKQGWGGKLFF